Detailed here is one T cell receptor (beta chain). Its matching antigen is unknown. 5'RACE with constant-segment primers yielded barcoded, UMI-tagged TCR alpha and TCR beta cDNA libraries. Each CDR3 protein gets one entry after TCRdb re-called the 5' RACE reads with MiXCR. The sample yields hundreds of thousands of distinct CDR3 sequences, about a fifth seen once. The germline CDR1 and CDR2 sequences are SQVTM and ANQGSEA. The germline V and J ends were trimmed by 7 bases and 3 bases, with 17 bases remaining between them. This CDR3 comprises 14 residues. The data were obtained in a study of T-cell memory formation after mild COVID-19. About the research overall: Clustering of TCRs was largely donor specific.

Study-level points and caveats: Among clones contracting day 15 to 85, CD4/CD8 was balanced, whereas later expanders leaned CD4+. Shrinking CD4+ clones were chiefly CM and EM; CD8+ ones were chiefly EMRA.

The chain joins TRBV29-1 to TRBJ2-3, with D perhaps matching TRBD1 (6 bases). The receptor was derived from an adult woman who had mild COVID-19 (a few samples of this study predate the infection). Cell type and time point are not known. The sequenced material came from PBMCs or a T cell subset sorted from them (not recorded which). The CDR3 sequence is CSARDTLGTDTQYF. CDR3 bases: TGCAGCGCTAGGGACACTCTGGGGACAGATACGCAGTATTTT.